This TCR beta chain was found in a study of blood T cells in healthy people across ages (dated by TCRdb to between 2015 and 2017). Regarding the complete study: In model experiments, roughly one uniquely barcoded TCR beta cDNA molecule per two T cells was captured by template switching. The study measured age-related changes in TCR beta repertoire diversity using deep sequencing normalized with unique cDNA molecular identifiers. For two donors (one aged 18 to 29 and one aged 80 or older), the study analyzed two additional independent replicas of 1 million unique cDNA reads from the same blood draw. The donors were divided into four age groups: young (average around 15 years), middle-aged (roughly 40), aged (roughly 66) and long-lived (about 80). To avoid experimental bias, donors of different ages were randomly spread across the sequencing lanes. Here is what the overall study found, with its caveats: Compared with the aged group, more naive CD4+ T cells, fewer expanded clones and increased TCR diversity were shown by the long-lived group, suggesting age selection. The CMV infection status of donors was not known, potentially confounding age-related changes in expanded clonotypes. Estimates of total diversity based on one million sequenced T cells were considered lower bounds and underestimates. A strong correlation was found between observed TCR beta diversity and the percentage of naive T cells measured by flow cytometry. Since profiling was done on bulk unsorted PBMCs, naive and antigen-experienced compartments could not be conclusively compared. Observed TCR beta diversity per million T cells fell roughly linearly with age, and a significant reduction was already apparent by age around 39.

Libraries were prepared through 5' RACE. The data were produced on an Illumina HiSeq 2500. A second PCR of about 6 to 11 cycles was performed with a sample-barcoded 5' primer and a J-beta primer mix. A unique molecular identifier was introduced onto each TCR beta cDNA molecule by a template-switch 5' adaptor carrying 12 random nucleotides. Each sample yielded at least 2.5 million CDR3-containing paired-end reads. First-strand cDNA was synthesized from all RNA with the Mint cDNA synthesis kit, primed by a TRBC-specific oligonucleotide. Following uracil-DNA glycosylase treatment, a first 18-cycle PCR with universal primers M1SS and BC2_uni_R was performed on all cDNA. The authors' pipeline ran thus. For normalization, 1 million high-quality reads were randomly selected from each sample, with every read carrying a distinct molecular identifier. Instead of being binned into consensus sequences, reads with shared molecular identifiers were discarded. CDR3 identification, clonotype clustering and error correction used MiTCR with a Q25 quality threshold and the strictest error-elimination algorithm. A nonparametric unseen species model using Euler transformation provided a lower-bound estimate of total TCR beta diversity. Using fastp at Q25 and MiXCR, TCRdb reprocessed the public reads and kept productive beta chains. Entries that share a CDR3 protein sequence are merged under the most common genes and DNA. The V and J calls follow TCRdb's processing rather than the paper's. This sample comprises around 710,000 distinct CDR3 sequences, more than 40% of them detected only once. The ten largest clonotypes hold around 20% of the sample.

As to this clonotype: Its antigen target is currently unknown. There are no base qualities to consult, and no much larger clone falls within one base.

The germline V gene provides CDR1 SNHLY and CDR2 FYNNEI. The CDR3, from cysteine to phenylalanine, totals 14 residues. Left in the record is the CDR3 DNA by itself, 42 bases read in frame from the first base. Donors were under 40 systemically healthy Caucasian individuals from Russia aged 6 to 90 years. Approximately 9.3 milliliters of peripheral blood were collected from each donor into EDTA-treated Vacutainer tubes. Ficoll-Paque density-gradient centrifugation was used to isolate PBMCs, with at least 6.5 million per sample. Trizol reagent was used to extract total RNA from PBMCs, with at least 6 micrograms per sample. The percentages of naive CD45RAhigh/CD27high T cells were determined by flow cytometry on a PBMC aliquot from every donor.

The clonotype was recovered from a woman aged 55-70 years in good health. Sequencing used blood. The receptor chain draws on TRBV2 and TRBJ2-7; TRBD2 lines up with 7 middle nucleotides. The end of the DNA fits TRBJ2-4 better, so the J call may be wrong. The CDR3 reads as follows: CASSGGGAKNIQYF. Here is the DNA: TGTGCCAGCAGTGGCGGGGGAGCCAAAAACATTCAGTACTTC.